Below are 5 T cell receptor beta chains sequenced from a single sample in a study of T cell responses to AZD1222 COVID-19 vaccine. Produced via immunoSEQ multiplex PCR; TCRdb's table is partial and in-frame only. The data show 100,000 to 150,000 clones, 80% to 90% seen once. This sample comprised peripheral blood, obtained on day 0 of AZD1222 vaccination. These receptors came from an adult in good health.

This chain links TRBV4-1 with TRBJ1-4; 9 bases align to TRBD1. The V segment lost 3 bases and the J segment 7 bases; nucleotides outside the gene matches: 9. Germline lookup yields CDR1 MGHRA and CDR2 YSYEKL. The CDR3 runs 16 residues. The CDR3 spells CASSHTMGQGREKLFF. Written as DNA, the CDR3 is TGCGCCAGCAGCCACACTATGGGACAGGGACGTGAAAAACTGTTTTTT.

This chain connects TRBV24-1 to TRBJ1-1; no clear D. The CDR3 runs to 15 residues. Germline V lookup: CDR1 KGHDR, CDR2 SFDVKD. V was clipped by 5 bases and J by 4 bases, with 16 bases between them. CDR3 bases: TGTGCCACCAGTGCCCTATTCCTGAGGTCCACTGAAGCTTTCTTT. Protein product: CATSALFLRSTEAFF.

This chain links TRBV18 with TRBJ1-1; D remains ambiguous. Trimming shortened V by 3 bases and J by 4 bases, and 18 bases separated the two germline ends. There are 16 residues in the CDR3. The germline CDR1 and CDR2 sequences are KGHSH and LQKENI. DNA for the CDR3: TGTGCCAGCTCACCCGAGGAGAGGGTTTTTGCCACTGAAGCTTTCTTT. Its translation: CASSPEERVFATEAFF. Using reference TRBV18 and TRBJ1-1 for the parts outside the CDR3, the full variable domain is NAGVMQNPRHLVRRRGQEARLRCSPMKGHSHVYWYRQLPEEGLKFMVYLQKENIIDESGMPKERFSAEFPKEGPSILRIQQVVRGDSAAYFCASSPEERVFATEAFFGQGTRLTVV.

This clone was recorded only once. This chain joins TRBV29-1 and TRBJ1-2, with TRBD1 matching over 8 bases. CDR1 is SQVTM, CDR2 ANQGSEA, per germline. Trimming took 4 bases from V and 4 from J; bases not matched to a gene: 2. CDR3 length equals 12 residues. This CDR3 is CSVGGTGYGYTF. In nucleotides, the CDR3 is TGCAGCGTTGGAGGGACAGGCTATGGCTACACCTTC.

The chain is built from TRBV2 and TRBJ2-2; 9 nucleotides line up with TRBD2. Germline assignment: CDR1 SNHLY and CDR2 FYNNEI. V gave up 7 bases and J gave up 6 bases; unmatched junction bases: 6. The CDR3 runs to 14 residues. This CDR3 is CASKYSGGPGELFF. CDR3 DNA sequence: TGTGCCAGCAAGTACAGCGGGGGGCCCGGGGAGCTGTTTTTT.